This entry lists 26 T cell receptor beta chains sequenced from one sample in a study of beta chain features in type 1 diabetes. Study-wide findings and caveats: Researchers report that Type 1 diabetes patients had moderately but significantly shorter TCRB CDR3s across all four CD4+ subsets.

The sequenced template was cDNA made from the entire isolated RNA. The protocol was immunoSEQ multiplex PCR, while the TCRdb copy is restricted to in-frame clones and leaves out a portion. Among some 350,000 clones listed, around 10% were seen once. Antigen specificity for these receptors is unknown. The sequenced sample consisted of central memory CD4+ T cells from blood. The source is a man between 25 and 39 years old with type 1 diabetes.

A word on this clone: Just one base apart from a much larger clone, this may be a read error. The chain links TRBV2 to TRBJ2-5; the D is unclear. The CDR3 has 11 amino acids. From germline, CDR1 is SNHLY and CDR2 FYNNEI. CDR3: CTSSEEETQYF. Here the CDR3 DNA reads TGTACCAGCAGTGAAGAGGAGACCCAGTACTTC. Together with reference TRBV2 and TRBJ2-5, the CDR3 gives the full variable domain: EPEVTQTPSHQVTQMGQEVILRCVPISNHLYFYWYRQILGQKVEFLVSFYNNEISEKSEIFDDQFSVERPDGSNFTLKIRSTKLEDSAMYFCTSSEEETQYFGPGTRLLVL.

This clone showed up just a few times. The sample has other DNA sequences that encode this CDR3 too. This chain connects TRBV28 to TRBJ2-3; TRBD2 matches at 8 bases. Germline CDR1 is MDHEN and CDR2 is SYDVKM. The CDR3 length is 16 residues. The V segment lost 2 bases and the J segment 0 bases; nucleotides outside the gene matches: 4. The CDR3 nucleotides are TGTGCCAGCAGTTTAACTGGACTAGCTAGCACAGATACGCAGTATTTT. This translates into CASSLTGLASTDTQYF.

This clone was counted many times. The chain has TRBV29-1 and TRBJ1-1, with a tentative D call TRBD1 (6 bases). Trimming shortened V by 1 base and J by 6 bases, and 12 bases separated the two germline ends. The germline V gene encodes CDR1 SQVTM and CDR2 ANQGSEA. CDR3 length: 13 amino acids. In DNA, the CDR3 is TGCAGCGTTGAAGCGGTACAGGGCTCTGAAGCTTTCTTT. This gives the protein CSVEAVQGSEAFF. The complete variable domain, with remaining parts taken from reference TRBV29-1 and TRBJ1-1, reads SAVISQKPSRDICQRGTSLTIQCQVDSQVTMMFWYRQQPGQSLTLIATANQGSEATYESGFVIDKFPISRPNLTFSTLTVSNMSPEDSSIYLCSVEAVQGSEAFFGQGTRLTVV.

CDR3 nucleotides: TGTGCCTGGTCTGAGACAGGAGTGTCTCAAGAGACCCAGTACTTC. Amino acids: CAWSETGVSQETQYF. The V call is TRBV30, the J call TRBJ2-5; TRBD1 might be the D (6 bases). The CDR3 has 15 amino acids. The germline V and J ends were trimmed by 5 bases and 2 bases, with 18 bases remaining between them. Looked up from germline, CDR1 is GTSNPN and CDR2 is SVGIG (reference sequence).

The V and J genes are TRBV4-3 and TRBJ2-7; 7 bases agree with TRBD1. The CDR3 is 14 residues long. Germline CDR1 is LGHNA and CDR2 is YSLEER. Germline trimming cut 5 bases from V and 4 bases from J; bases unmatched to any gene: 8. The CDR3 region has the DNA TGCGCCAGCAGCTTACGACAGGGTCTATACGAGCAGTACTTC. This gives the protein CASSLRQGLYEQYF.

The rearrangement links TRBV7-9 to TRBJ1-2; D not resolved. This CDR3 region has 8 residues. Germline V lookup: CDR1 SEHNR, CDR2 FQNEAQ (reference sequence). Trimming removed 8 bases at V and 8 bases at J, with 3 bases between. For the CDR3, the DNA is TGTGCCAGCGAGGGCTACACCTTC. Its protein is CASEGYTF.

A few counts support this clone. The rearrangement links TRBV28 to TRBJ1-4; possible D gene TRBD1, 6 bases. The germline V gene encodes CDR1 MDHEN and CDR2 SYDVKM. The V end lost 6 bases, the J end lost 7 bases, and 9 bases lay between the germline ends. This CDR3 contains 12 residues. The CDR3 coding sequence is TGTGCCAGCAGAAGGGGGGCTGAAAAACTGTTTTTT. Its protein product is CASRRGAEKLFF.

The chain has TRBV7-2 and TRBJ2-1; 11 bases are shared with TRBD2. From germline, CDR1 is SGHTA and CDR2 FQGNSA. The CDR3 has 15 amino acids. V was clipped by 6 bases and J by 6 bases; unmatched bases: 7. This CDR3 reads CASSRTSGLSNEQFF. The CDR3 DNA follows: TGTGCCAGCAGTCGGACTAGCGGGCTCTCCAATGAGCAGTTCTTC.

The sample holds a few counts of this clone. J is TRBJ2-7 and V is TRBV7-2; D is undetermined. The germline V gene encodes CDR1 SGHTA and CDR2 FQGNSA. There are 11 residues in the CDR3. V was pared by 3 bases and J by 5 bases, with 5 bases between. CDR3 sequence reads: CASSFSDEQYF. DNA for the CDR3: TGTGCCAGCAGCTTTAGTGACGAGCAGTACTTC.

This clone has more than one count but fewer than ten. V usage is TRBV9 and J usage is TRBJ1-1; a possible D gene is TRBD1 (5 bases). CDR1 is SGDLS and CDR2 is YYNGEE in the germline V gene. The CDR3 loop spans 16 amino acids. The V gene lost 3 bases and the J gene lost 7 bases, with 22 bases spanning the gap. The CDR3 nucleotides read TGTGCCAGCAGCGATATCCCCGGTCGGGGGAGGGGTGAAGCTTTCTTT. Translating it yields CASSDIPGRGRGEAFF.

This CDR3 reads CASSFNAEAFF. CDR3 DNA sequence: TGTGCCAGCAGTTTTAACGCTGAAGCTTTCTTT. The rearrangement joins TRBV28 to TRBJ1-1, with D unresolved. The germline V gene has CDR1 MDHEN and CDR2 SYDVKM. This CDR3 has 11 amino acids. Trimming took 3 bases from V and 6 from J, leaving 5 bases between them.

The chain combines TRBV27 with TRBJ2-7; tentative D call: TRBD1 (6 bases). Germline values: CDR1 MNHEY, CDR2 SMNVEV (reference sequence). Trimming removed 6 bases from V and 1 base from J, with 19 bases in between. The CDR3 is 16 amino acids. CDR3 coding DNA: TGTGCCAGCAGGGCCCGTGGGGGCGCTGGTTCCTACGAGCAGTACTTC. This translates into CASRARGGAGSYEQYF.

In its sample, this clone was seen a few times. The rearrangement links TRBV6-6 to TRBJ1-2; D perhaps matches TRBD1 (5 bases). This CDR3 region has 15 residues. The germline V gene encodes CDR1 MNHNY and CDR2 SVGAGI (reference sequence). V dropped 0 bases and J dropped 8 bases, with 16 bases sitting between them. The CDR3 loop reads CASSYSSGAAGGYTF. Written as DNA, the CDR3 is TGTGCCAGCAGTTACTCGAGTGGGGCGGCGGGAGGCTACACCTTC.

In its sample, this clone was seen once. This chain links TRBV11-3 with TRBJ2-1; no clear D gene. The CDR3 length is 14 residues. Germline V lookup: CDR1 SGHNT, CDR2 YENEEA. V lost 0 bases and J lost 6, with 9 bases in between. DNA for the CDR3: TGTGCCAGCAGCTTAGATCCCCTACCCAATGAGCAGTTCTTC. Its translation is CASSLDPLPNEQFF.

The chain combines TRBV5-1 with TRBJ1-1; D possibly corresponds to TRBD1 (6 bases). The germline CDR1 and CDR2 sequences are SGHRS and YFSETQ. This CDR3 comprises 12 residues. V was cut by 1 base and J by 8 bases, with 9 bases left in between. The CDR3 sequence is CASSLPDREAFF. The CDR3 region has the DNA TGCGCCAGCAGCTTGCCAGACAGGGAAGCTTTCTTT.

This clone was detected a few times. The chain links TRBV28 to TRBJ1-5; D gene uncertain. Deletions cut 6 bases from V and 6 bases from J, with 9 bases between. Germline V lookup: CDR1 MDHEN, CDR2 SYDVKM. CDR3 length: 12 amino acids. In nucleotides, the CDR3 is TGTGCCAGCAGGACGGAGTTTCAGCCCCAGCATTTT. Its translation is CASRTEFQPQHF.

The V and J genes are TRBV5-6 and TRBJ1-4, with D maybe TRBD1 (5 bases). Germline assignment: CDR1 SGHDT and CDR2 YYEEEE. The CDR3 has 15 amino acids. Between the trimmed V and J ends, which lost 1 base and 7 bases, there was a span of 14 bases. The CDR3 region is CASSLYLTAAEKLFF. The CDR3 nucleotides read TGTGCCAGCAGCTTGTATTTGACAGCAGCTGAAAAACTGTTTTTT.

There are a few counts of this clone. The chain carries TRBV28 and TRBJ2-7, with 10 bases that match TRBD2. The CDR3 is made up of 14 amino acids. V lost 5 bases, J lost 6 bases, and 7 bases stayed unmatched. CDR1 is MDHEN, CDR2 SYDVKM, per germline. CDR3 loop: CASSLTSGYFEQYF. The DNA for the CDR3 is TGTGCCAGCAGTCTGACTAGCGGGTATTTCGAGCAGTACTTC.

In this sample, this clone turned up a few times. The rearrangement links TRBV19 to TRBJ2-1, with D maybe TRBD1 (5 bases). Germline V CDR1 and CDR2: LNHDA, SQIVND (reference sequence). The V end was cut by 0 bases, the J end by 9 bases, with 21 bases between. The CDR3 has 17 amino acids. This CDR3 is CASSIDQEGPPQVEQFF. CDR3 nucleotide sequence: TGTGCCAGTAGTATAGATCAAGAAGGGCCCCCACAGGTTGAGCAGTTCTTC.

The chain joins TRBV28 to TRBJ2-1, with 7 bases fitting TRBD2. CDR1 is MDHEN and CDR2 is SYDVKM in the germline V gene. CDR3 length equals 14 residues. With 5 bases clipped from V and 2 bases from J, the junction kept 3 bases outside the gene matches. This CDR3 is CASSLGGAYNEQFF. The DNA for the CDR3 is TGTGCCAGCAGTCTGGGAGGGGCCTACAATGAGCAGTTCTTC.

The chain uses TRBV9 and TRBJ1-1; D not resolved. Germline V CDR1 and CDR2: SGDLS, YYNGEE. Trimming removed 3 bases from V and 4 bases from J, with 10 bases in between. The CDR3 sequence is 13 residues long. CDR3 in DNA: TGTGCCAGCAGCGAAAGTCCGGTCACTGAAGCTTTCTTT. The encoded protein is CASSESPVTEAFF.

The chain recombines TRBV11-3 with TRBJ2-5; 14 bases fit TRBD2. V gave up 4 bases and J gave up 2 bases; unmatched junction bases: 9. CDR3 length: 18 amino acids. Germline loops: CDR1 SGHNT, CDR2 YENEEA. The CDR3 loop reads CASSSLPGLAGGQETQYF. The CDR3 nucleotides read TGTGCCAGCAGCTCATTACCCGGACTAGCGGGAGGACAAGAGACCCAGTACTTC.

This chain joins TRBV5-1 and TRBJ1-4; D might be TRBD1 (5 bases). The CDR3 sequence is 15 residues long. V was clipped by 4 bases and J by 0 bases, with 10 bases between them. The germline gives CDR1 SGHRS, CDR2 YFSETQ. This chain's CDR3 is CASSATAATNEKLFF. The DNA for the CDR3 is TGCGCCAGCAGCGCGACAGCCGCAACTAATGAAAAACTGTTTTTT.

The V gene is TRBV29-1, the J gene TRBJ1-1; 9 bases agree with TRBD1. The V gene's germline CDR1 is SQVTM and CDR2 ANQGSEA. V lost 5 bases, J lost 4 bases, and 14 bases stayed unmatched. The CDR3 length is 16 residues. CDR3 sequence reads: CSVKTYRGLSSTEAFF. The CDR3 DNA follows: TGCAGCGTTAAGACGTACAGGGGGCTATCGAGCACTGAAGCTTTCTTT.

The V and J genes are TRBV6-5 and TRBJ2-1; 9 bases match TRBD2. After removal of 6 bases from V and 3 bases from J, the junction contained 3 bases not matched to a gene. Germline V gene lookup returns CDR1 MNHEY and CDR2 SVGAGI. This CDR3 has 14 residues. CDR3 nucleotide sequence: TGTGCCAGCAGGGAGACTAGCGGCTACAATGAGCAGTTCTTC. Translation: CASRETSGYNEQFF.

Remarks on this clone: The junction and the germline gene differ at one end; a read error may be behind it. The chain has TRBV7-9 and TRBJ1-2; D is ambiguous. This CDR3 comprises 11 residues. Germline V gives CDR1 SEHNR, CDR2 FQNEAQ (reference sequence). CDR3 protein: CASSSYGTLTF. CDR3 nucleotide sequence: TGTGCCAGCAGCTCGTACGGAACTTTAACGTTC.